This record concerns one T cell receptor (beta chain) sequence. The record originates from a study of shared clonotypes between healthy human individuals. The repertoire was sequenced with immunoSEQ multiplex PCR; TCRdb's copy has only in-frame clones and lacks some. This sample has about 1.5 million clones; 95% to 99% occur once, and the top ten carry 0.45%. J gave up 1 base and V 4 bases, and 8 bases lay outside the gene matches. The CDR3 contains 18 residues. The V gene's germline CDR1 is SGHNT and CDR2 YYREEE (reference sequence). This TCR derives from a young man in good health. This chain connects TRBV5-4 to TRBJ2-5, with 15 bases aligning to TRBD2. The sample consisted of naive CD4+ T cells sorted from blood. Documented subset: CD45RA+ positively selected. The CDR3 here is CASSRGTSGRYIQETQYF. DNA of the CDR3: TGTGCCAGCAGCCGAGGGACTAGCGGGAGGTATATCCAAGAGACCCAGTACTTC.